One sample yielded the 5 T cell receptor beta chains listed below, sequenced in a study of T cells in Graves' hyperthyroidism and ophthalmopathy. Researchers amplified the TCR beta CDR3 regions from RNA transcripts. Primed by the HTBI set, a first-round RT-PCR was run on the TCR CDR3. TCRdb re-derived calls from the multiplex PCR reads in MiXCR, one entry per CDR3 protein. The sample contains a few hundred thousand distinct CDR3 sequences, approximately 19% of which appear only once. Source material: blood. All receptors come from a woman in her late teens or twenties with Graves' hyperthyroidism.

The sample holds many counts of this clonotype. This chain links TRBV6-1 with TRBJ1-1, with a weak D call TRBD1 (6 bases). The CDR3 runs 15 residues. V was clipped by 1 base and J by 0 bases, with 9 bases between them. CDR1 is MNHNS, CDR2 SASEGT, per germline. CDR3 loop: CASSEEGGLNTEAFF. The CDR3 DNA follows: TGTGCCAGCAGTGAAGAAGGGGGTCTGAACACTGAAGCTTTCTTT.

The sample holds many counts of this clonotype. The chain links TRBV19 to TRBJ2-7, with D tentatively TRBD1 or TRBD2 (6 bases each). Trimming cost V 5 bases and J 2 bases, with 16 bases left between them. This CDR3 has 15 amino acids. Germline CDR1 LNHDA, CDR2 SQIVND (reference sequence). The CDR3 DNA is TGTGCCAGTAGTTGGAGGATGGGGGGCGCCTACGAGCAGTACTTC. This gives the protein CASSWRMGGAYEQYF. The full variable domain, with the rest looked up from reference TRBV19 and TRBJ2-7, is DGGITQSPKYLFRKEGQNVTLSCEQNLNHDAMYWYRQDPGQGLRLIYYSQIVNDFQKGDIAEGYSVSREKKESFPLTVTSAQKNPTAFYLCASSWRMGGAYEQYFGPGTRLTVT.

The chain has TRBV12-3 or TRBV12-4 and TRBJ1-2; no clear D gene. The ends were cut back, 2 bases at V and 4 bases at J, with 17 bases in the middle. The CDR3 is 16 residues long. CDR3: CASSLNPLGISYGYTF. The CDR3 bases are TGTGCCAGCAGTTTAAACCCTCTCGGGATCTCCTATGGCTACACCTTC.

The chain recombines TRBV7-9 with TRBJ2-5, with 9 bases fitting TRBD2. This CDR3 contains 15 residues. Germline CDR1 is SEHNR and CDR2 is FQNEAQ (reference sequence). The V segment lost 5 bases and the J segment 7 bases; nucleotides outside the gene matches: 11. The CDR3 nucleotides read TGTGCCAGCAGCCGTTCTAGCGGGGACCTGGGGACCCAGTACTTC. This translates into CASSRSSGDLGTQYF.

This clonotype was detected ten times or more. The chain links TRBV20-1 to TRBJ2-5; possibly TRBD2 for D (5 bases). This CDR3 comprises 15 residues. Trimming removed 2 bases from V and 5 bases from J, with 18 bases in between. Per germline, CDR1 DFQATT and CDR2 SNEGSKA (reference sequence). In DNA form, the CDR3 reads TGCAGTGCTAGACCTCTTATACTAGGGTTGGAGACCCAGTACTTC. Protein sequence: CSARPLILGLETQYF.